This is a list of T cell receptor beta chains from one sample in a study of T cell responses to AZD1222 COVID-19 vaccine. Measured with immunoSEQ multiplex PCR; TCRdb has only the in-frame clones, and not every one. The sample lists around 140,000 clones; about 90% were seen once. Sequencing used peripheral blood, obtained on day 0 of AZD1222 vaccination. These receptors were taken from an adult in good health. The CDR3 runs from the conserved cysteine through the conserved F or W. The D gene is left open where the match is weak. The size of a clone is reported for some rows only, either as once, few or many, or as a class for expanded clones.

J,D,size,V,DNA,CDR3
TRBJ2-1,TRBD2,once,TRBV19,TGTGCCAGTAGGGGGGCACTTGCGGGAGGCGACGGGGAAGGGCCCTACAATGAGCAGTTCTTC,CASRGALAGGDGEGPYNEQFF
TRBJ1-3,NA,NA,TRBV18,TGTGCCAGCTCACCACCCGGGGGCGGAAACACCATATATTTT,CASSPPGGGNTIYF
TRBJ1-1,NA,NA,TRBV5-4,TGTGCCAGCAGCCTTTACAGGACTGAAGCTTTCTTT,CASSLYRTEAFF
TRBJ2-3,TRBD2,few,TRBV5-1,TGCGCCAGCAGCCCGGGACTAGCGGGAGCGGATACGCAGTATTTT,CASSPGLAGADTQYF
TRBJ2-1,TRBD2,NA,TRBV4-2,TGTGCCAGCAGCCAAGATACAGCGGGAGGGAGGGGGAATGAGCAGTTCTTC,CASSQDTAGGRGNEQFF
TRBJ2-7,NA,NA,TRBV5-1,TGCGCCAGCAGCCCGTGGGACGGTAGCTCCTACGAGCAGTACTTC,CASSPWDGSSYEQYF
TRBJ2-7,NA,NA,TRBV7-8,TGTGCCAGCAGCTTAGGAGGGCCCTCCTACGAGCAGTACTTC,CASSLGGPSYEQYF
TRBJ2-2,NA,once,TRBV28,TGTGCCAGCTCCCGGGGCGGGGAGCTGTTTTTT,CASSRGGELFF
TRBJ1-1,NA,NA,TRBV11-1,TGTGCCAGCAGCCCTGAGACAGGTTCAGCTTTCTTT,CASSPETGSAFF
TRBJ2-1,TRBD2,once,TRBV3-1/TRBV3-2,TGTGCCAGCAGCCAAGGGTCGGCGGGAGTGAATGAGCAGTTCTTC,CASSQGSAGVNEQFF